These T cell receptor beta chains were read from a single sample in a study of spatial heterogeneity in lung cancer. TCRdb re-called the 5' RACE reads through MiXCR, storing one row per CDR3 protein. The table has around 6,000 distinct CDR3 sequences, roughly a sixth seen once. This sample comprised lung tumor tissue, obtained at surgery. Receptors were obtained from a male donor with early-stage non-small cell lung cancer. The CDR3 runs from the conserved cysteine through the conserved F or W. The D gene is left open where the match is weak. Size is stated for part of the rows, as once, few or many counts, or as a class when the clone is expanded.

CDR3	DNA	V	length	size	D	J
CASSQGGGQGLLNTEAFF	TGTGCCAGCAGCCAAGGGGGGGGACAGGGCCTCTTGAACACTGAAGCTTTCTTT	TRBV4-2	18	medium-sized	TRBD1	TRBJ1-1
CASSYDRDRGYEQYF	TGTGCCAGCAGTTATGACCGGGACAGGGGGTACGAGCAGTACTTC	TRBV6-5	15	few	TRBD1	TRBJ2-7
CSGRQPNTEAFF	TGCAGCGGGCGCCAACCGAACACTGAAGCTTTCTTT	TRBV29-1	12	medium-sized	.	TRBJ1-1
CASSFQVNSYEQYF	TGTGCCAGCAGCTTTCAGGTCAACTCCTACGAGCAGTACTTC	TRBV5-6	14	.	.	TRBJ2-7
CASRIGTSGSWGEQYF	TGTGCCAGCAGGATCGGGACTAGCGGGAGTTGGGGCGAGCAGTACTTC	TRBV6-5	16	medium-sized	TRBD2	TRBJ2-7
CASSRDRAGYTF	TGTGCCAGCAGCAGGGACAGAGCTGGCTACACCTTC	TRBV11-1	12	.	TRBD1	TRBJ1-2
CASSYGGTEAFF	TGTGCCAGCAGTTACGGGGGGACTGAAGCTTTCTTT	TRBV6-6	12	medium-sized	.	TRBJ1-1
CASSFTRGAKQETQYF	TGTGCCAGCAGCTTCACGCGGGGGGCAAAACAAGAGACCCAGTACTTC	TRBV7-2	16	many	TRBD2	TRBJ2-5
CASSLEGLSNQPQHF	TGCGCCAGCAGCTTGGAGGGGCTCAGCAATCAGCCCCAGCATTTT	TRBV5-1	15	many	.	TRBJ1-5
CASSHSHEDEQYF	TGCGCCAGCAGCCACAGTCATGAGGACGAGCAGTACTTC	TRBV4-1	13	.	.	TRBJ2-7
CSARQGAVLNTEAFF	TGCAGTGCTAGACAGGGAGCGGTTTTGAACACTGAAGCTTTCTTT	TRBV20-1	15	medium-sized	.	TRBJ1-1
CATSDPRLAGSDTQYF	TGTGCCACCAGTGACCCTCGACTAGCGGGGTCAGATACGCAGTATTTT	TRBV24-1	16	medium-sized	TRBD2	TRBJ2-3
CSVATGFNQPQHF	TGCAGCGTTGCTACAGGGTTCAATCAGCCCCAGCATTTT	TRBV29-1	13	many	.	TRBJ1-5
CASSLFPRLAGVAETQYF	TGTGCTAGCAGCTTATTCCCTAGACTAGCGGGAGTCGCGGAGACCCAGTACTTC	TRBV7-7	18	large	TRBD2	TRBJ2-5
CASSLGNRGPRGQFF	TGTGCCAGCAGCTTGGGGAACAGGGGGCCTCGAGGGCAGTTCTTC	TRBV7-9	15	.	TRBD1	TRBJ2-1
CASSLDGRLNTEAFF	TGTGCCAGCAGCTTAGATGGACGTCTGAACACTGAAGCTTTCTTT	TRBV11-2	15	medium-sized	.	TRBJ1-1
CASSPRDSRVTDTQYF	TGTGCCAGCAGCCCCCGGGACTCTCGGGTTACAGATACGCAGTATTTT	TRBV9	16	many	.	TRBJ2-3
CASSGGAGQTYNEQFF	TGTGCCAGCAGCGGAGGGGCTGGCCAAACATACAATGAGCAGTTCTTC	TRBV11-3	16	many	.	TRBJ2-1
CSASSGTPNYGYTF	TGCAGTGCTAGTTCGGGGACCCCTAACTATGGCTACACCTTC	TRBV20-1	14	many	.	TRBJ1-2
CASSPKTKDRNTGELFF	TGTGCCAGCAGTCCCAAAACGAAGGACAGGAACACCGGGGAGCTGTTTTTT	TRBV21-1	17	medium-sized	.	TRBJ2-2
CASSQSNSPLHF	TGTGCCAGCAGCCAGAGCAATTCACCCCTCCACTTT	TRBV7-2	12	.	.	TRBJ1-6
CAWRRMTGISYEQYF	TGTGCCTGGAGACGGATGACAGGTATTTCCTACGAGCAGTACTTC	TRBV30	15	medium-sized	.	TRBJ2-7
CSASGGPNEQFF	TGCAGTGCTAGCGGGGGCCCCAATGAGCAGTTCTTC	TRBV20-1	12	medium-sized	.	TRBJ2-1
CASSPLAGGPGQETQYF	TGTGCTAGCAGCCCTTTAGCGGGAGGGCCGGGACAAGAGACCCAGTACTTC	TRBV7-7	17	medium-sized	TRBD2	TRBJ2-5
CASSVLANQETQYF	TGTGCCAGCAGCGTACTAGCAAACCAAGAGACCCAGTACTTC	TRBV9	14	many	.	TRBJ2-5
CSVEDSIIGSTDTQYF	TGCAGCGTTGAAGATTCTATCATCGGGAGCACAGATACGCAGTATTTT	TRBV29-1	16	medium-sized	.	TRBJ2-3
CASSSGRTYEQYF	TGTGCCAGCAGCTCCGGGCGTACCTACGAGCAGTACTTC	TRBV11-2	13	many	.	TRBJ2-7
CASSLDGDNSPLHF	TGTGCCAGCAGTCTAGACGGGGACAATTCACCCCTCCACTTT	TRBV28	14	.	.	TRBJ1-6
CSARPGGNNQPQHF	TGCAGTGCTAGACCGGGGGGGAACAATCAGCCCCAGCATTTT	TRBV20-1	14	many	.	TRBJ1-5
CASSDGTGDFF	TGTGCCAGCAGTGATGGGACAGGGGATTTCTTT	TRBV25-1	11	medium-sized	TRBD1	TRBJ1-1
CASSTDRGIEAFF	TGTGCCAGCAGCACGGACAGGGGGATTGAAGCTTTCTTT	TRBV11-1	13	large	TRBD1	TRBJ1-1
CASSLAWGVPANTGELFF	TGTGCCAGCAGCTTGGCCTGGGGGGTCCCCGCGAACACCGGGGAGCTGTTTTTT	TRBV5-4	18	many	.	TRBJ2-2